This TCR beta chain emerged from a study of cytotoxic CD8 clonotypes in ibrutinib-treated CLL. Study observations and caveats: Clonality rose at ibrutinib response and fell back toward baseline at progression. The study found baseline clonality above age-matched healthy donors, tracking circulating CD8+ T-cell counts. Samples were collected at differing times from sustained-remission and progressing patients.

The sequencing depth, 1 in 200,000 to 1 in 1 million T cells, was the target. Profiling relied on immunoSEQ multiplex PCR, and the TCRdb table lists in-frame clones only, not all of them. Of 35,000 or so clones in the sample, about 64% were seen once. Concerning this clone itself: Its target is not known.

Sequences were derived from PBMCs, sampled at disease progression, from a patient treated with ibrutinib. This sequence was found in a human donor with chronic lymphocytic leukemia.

CDR3 sequence reads: CASSPPGTGIVDGYTF. The CDR3 DNA follows: TGCGCCAGCAGCCCCCCGGGGACAGGGATAGTAGATGGCTACACCTTC. This sequence joins TRBV4-1 and TRBJ1-2, with 9 bases aligning to TRBD1. The CDR3 is 16 residues long. Germline loops: CDR1 MGHRA, CDR2 YSYEKL. Unmatched junction bases numbered 12, after V lost 4 bases and J lost 6 bases.